The 26 T cell receptor beta chains below all came from one sample that was sequenced in a study of T cells in Graves' hyperthyroidism and ophthalmopathy. It was RNA transcripts that yielded the amplified TCR beta CDR3 regions. Researchers ran a first-round RT-PCR on the TCR CDR3 using the HTBI primer set. TCRdb fed the multiplex PCR reads into MiXCR, producing one record per CDR3 protein. This table has some 570,000 distinct CDR3 sequences, roughly 15% appearing once. Sequencing input: blood. Source of these receptors: a woman aged 18-29 years with Graves' ophthalmopathy.

About this clonotype: This sequence may be a read error, since a much larger clone differs from it by one base. The chain joins TRBV7-9 to TRBJ1-2; 8 bases fit TRBD1. The germline V gene encodes CDR1 SEHNR and CDR2 FQNEAQ (reference sequence). V dropped 1 base and J dropped 6; count of bases not matched to a gene: 4. The CDR3 is made up of 14 amino acids. The CDR3 sequence is CASSLGTGNDGYTF. CDR3 in DNA: TGTGCCAGCAGCTTAGGGACAGGGAACGATGGCTACACCTTC.

V is TRBV6-1 and J is TRBJ2-5; tentative D call: TRBD2 (6 bases). CDR1 and CDR2 from the germline V gene are MNHNS and SASEGT. The CDR3 loop spans 15 amino acids. The V gene lost 0 bases and the J gene lost 5 bases, with 13 bases spanning the gap. The CDR3 nucleotides are TGTGCCAGCAGTGAAGCCCAGACTAGTGTGGAGACCCAGTACTTC. Protein product: CASSEAQTSVETQYF.

The genes are TRBV29-1 and TRBJ1-2; D perhaps matches TRBD1 (5 bases). The CDR3 has 14 amino acids. Trimming cost V 4 bases and J 0 bases, with 12 bases left between them. Germline lookup yields CDR1 SQVTM and CDR2 ANQGSEA. CDR3 in amino acids: CSVGDSWTNYGYTF. CDR3 DNA sequence: TGCAGCGTTGGAGACAGTTGGACTAACTATGGCTACACCTTC.

This clonotype was found many times. The chain has TRBV20-1 and TRBJ1-4; 7 bases agree with TRBD1. This CDR3 is built from 13 residues. Germline CDR1 reads DFQATT; CDR2 reads SNEGSKA (reference sequence). Trimming took 5 bases from V and 4 from J; bases not matched to a gene: 4. The CDR3 DNA is TGCAGTGCTCCAGGGGGGGGTAATGAAAAACTGTTTTTT. Amino acids: CSAPGGGNEKLFF.

This clonotype was counted at least ten times. The gene calls are TRBV7-9 and TRBJ2-5; D is unclear. V dropped 0 bases and J dropped 6 bases, with 5 bases sitting between them. Germline V lookup: CDR1 SEHNR, CDR2 FQNEAQ (reference sequence). The CDR3 runs 12 residues. In DNA, the CDR3 is TGTGCCAGCAGCTTAGCTCCGCAGACCCAGTACTTC. Translation: CASSLAPQTQYF.

The V call is TRBV27, the J call TRBJ2-7; D is possibly TRBD1 (5 bases). Germline V gene lookup returns CDR1 MNHEY and CDR2 SMNVEV (reference sequence). This CDR3 region has 15 residues. V lost 2 bases and J 5 bases, leaving 16 bases between the germline ends. The CDR3 sequence: CASSLTGNGANEQYF. CDR3 in DNA: TGTGCCAGCAGTTTAACAGGAAATGGAGCAAACGAGCAGTACTTC.

There are many counts of this clonotype. This chain uses TRBV3-1 with TRBJ1-2; possibly TRBD1 for D (5 bases). CDR3 length: 15 amino acids. The V gene lost 1 base and the J gene lost 3 bases, with 12 bases spanning the gap. CDR1 and CDR2 from the germline V gene are LGHDT and YNNKEL (reference sequence). The CDR3 DNA reads as TGTGCCAGCAGCCAAGGAGAGGGGAGACACTATGGCTACACCTTC. This gives the protein CASSQGEGRHYGYTF.

This clonotype was recorded at least ten times. This chain connects TRBV30 to TRBJ1-2; 8 positions agree with TRBD1. With V trimmed by 0 bases and J by 4 bases, 4 bases remained unmatched. Germline V gives CDR1 GTSNPN, CDR2 SVGIG (reference sequence). The CDR3 loop spans 14 amino acids. The CDR3 region is CAWSVGQGSYGYTF. CDR3 DNA sequence: TGTGCCTGGAGTGTCGGACAGGGAAGCTATGGCTACACCTTC.

The chain employs TRBV20-1 and TRBJ2-4, with D tentatively TRBD2 (7 bases). Germline V gives CDR1 DFQATT, CDR2 SNEGSKA (reference sequence). There are 15 residues in the CDR3. V lost 6 bases to trimming and J lost 0 bases, with 15 bases between them. This chain's CDR3 is CSARAGDKAKNIQYF. Written as DNA, the CDR3 is TGCAGTGCGAGGGCGGGGGACAAAGCCAAAAACATTCAGTACTTC.

Many counts were recorded for this clonotype. This rearrangement joins TRBV7-2 to TRBJ2-7, with a possible D match to TRBD2 (6 bases). Germline V gene data show CDR1 as SGHTA and CDR2 as FQGNSA. The CDR3 extends over 13 amino acids. The germline V and J ends were trimmed by 3 bases and 4 bases, with 10 bases remaining between them. CDR3 DNA sequence: TGTGCCAGCAGCTTCGAGGAGGGGTACGAGCAGTACTTC. Residues: CASSFEEGYEQYF.

The chain carries TRBV20-1 and TRBJ1-1; D gene unclear. Germline assignment: CDR1 DFQATT and CDR2 SNEGSKA (reference sequence). CDR3 length: 14 amino acids. V shed 0 bases and J shed 2 bases, with 10 bases lying between them. The CDR3 DNA reads TGCAGTGCTAGAGATTTGACGGCAAACACTGAAGCTTTCTTT. It encodes CSARDLTANTEAFF.

The chain recombines TRBV9 with TRBJ1-1; possible D gene TRBD1, 6 bases. V lost 0 bases and J lost 5, with 14 bases in between. The germline V gene encodes CDR1 SGDLS and CDR2 YYNGEE. CDR3 length equals 15 residues. CDR3 residues: CASSVVPGAGTEAFF. CDR3 nucleotide sequence: TGTGCCAGCAGCGTAGTCCCGGGGGCTGGGACTGAAGCTTTCTTT. Based on the CDR3 plus reference TRBV9 and TRBJ1-1, the full variable domain is DSGVTQTPKHLITATGQRVTLRCSPRSGDLSVYWYQQSLDQGLQFLIQYYNGEERAKGNILERFSAQQFPDLHSELNLSSLELGDSALYFCASSVVPGAGTEAFFGQGTRLTVV.

The genes are TRBV28 and TRBJ2-1, with D perhaps matching TRBD2 (7 bases). CDR1 MDHEN and CDR2 SYDVKM come from the germline V gene. Trimming pared 4 bases from V and 6 bases from J, leaving 25 bases between. This CDR3 comprises 18 residues. This CDR3 reads CASSWDIMGGTNSNEQFF. The CDR3 DNA sequence: TGTGCCAGCAGTTGGGACATTATGGGGGGGACAAATTCCAATGAGCAGTTCTTC.

This clonotype has ten or more counts. The chain employs TRBV30 and TRBJ1-1, with D unresolved. The CDR3 is 15 residues long. Germline assignment: CDR1 GTSNPN and CDR2 SVGIG (reference sequence). V lost 2 bases and J 4 bases, leaving 17 bases between the germline ends. This CDR3 reads CAWSKARPWGTEAFF. The CDR3 nucleotides read TGTGCCTGGAGTAAGGCCAGGCCATGGGGCACTGAAGCTTTCTTT.

This clonotype occurred many times. This chain links TRBV6-1 with TRBJ1-2; D remains unclear. The V gene's germline CDR1 is MNHNS and CDR2 SASEGT. V was pared by 7 bases and J by 3 bases, with 15 bases between. CDR3 length: 14 residues. CDR3 bases: TGTGCCAGCACCTTATACCGTGGGGACTATGGCTACACCTTC. The encoded protein is CASTLYRGDYGYTF.

The J gene is TRBJ2-3, the V gene TRBV30; 10 bases are shared with TRBD1. V lost 2 bases and J lost 1; bases outside the gene matches: 3. The CDR3 covers 15 residues. The germline gives CDR1 GTSNPN, CDR2 SVGIG (reference sequence). CDR3 loop: CAWSSGTGGTDTQYF. CDR3 nucleotides: TGTGCCTGGAGTTCAGGGACAGGGGGCACAGATACGCAGTATTTT.

This clonotype was observed at least ten times. The V and J genes are TRBV11-2 and TRBJ2-1, with 8 bases fitting TRBD2. CDR1 and CDR2 from the germline V gene are SGHAT and FQNNGV. The CDR3 extends over 16 amino acids. Germline trimming cut 5 bases from V and 2 bases from J; bases unmatched to any gene: 8. This chain's CDR3 is CASSRGLREAYNEQFF. The CDR3 coding sequence is TGTGCCAGCAGCCGAGGGTTGCGGGAGGCCTACAATGAGCAGTTCTTC. The full variable domain, rest sourced from reference TRBV11-2 and TRBJ2-1, is EAGVAQSPRYKIIEKRQSVAFWCNPISGHATLYWYQQILGQGPKLLIQFQNNGVVDDSQLPKDRFSAERLKGVDSTLKIQPAKLEDSAVYLCASSRGLREAYNEQFFGPGTRLTVL.

This clonotype was counted only a few times. A much larger clone lies one base from this, so it may be a read error. This chain joins TRBV9 and TRBJ2-5, with D maybe TRBD2 (5 bases). V lost 0 bases, J lost 0 bases, and 6 bases lay in between. Germline CDR1 reads SGDLS; CDR2 reads YYNGEE. This CDR3 comprises 14 residues. CDR3 nucleotide sequence: TGTGCCAGCAGCGTAGCGGGGAACCAAGAGACCCAGTACTTC. Translating gives CASSVAGNQETQYF.

This clonotype was seen ten or more times. The chain links TRBV30 to TRBJ1-1, with D uncertain. The CDR3 is made up of 14 amino acids. V lost 0 bases and J 2 bases, leaving 10 bases between the germline ends. Germline CDR1 and CDR2: GTSNPN and SVGIG (reference sequence). The CDR3 reads CAWSVEAGNTEAFF. DNA for the CDR3: TGTGCCTGGAGTGTAGAGGCGGGCAACACTGAAGCTTTCTTT.

This clonotype was seen at least ten times. This chain uses TRBV3-1 with TRBJ2-7, with D perhaps TRBD2 (5 bases). Trimming took off 4 bases at V and 3 bases at J, with 13 bases between the two ends. The CDR3 length is 14 residues. CDR1 is LGHDT and CDR2 is YNNKEL in the germline V gene (reference sequence). CDR3 sequence: CASSLGLALYEQYF. For the CDR3, the DNA is TGTGCCAGCAGCCTCGGACTCGCCCTCTACGAGCAGTACTTC.

This clonotype appeared a few times. The rearrangement links TRBV2 to TRBJ1-1, with TRBD1 identical over 8 bases. Per germline, CDR1 SNHLY and CDR2 FYNNEI. The CDR3 is 15 amino acids. The V gene end was trimmed by 4 bases and the J gene end by 4 bases; junction bases not matched to a gene: 8. This chain's CDR3 is CASSGEQGAFTEAFF. The CDR3 DNA is TGTGCCAGCAGTGGTGAGCAGGGGGCTTTCACTGAAGCTTTCTTT. Full variable domain (missing parts from reference TRBV2 and TRBJ1-1): EPEVTQTPSHQVTQMGQEVILRCVPISNHLYFYWYRQILGQKVEFLVSFYNNEISEKSEIFDDQFSVERPDGSNFTLKIRSTKLEDSAMYFCASSGEQGAFTEAFFGQGTRLTVV.

The chain uses TRBV9 and TRBJ2-4; 9 bases agree with TRBD1. Trimming took 4 bases from V and 0 from J; bases not matched to a gene: 14. CDR1 and CDR2 (germline): SGDLS, YYNGEE. This CDR3 has 19 residues. The CDR3 loop is CASSSPGTGFGVAKNIQYF. CDR3 coding DNA: TGTGCCAGCAGCTCCCCCGGGACAGGGTTTGGAGTAGCCAAAAACATTCAGTACTTC.

This clonotype was counted a few times. The rearrangement links TRBV13 to TRBJ2-1; 7 nucleotides line up with TRBD2. This CDR3 has 17 amino acids. The germline CDR1 and CDR2 sequences are PRHDT and FYEKMQ (reference sequence). V was pared by 4 bases and J by 8 bases, with 17 bases of the junction left unmatched. CDR3 region: CASSSRLARTPWDEQFF. In DNA, the CDR3 is TGTGCCAGCAGCTCCAGACTAGCACGGACGCCGTGGGATGAGCAGTTCTTC. Full variable domain (outside the CDR3, taken from reference TRBV13 and TRBJ2-1): AAGVIQSPRHLIKEKRETATLKCYPIPRHDTVYWYQQGPGQDPQFLISFYEKMQSDKGSIPDRFSAQQFSDYHSELNMSSLELGDSALYFCASSSRLARTPWDEQFFGPGTRLTVL.

The V and J genes are TRBV4-1 and TRBJ1-4; tentatively, D is TRBD1 (5 bases). The ends were cut back, 1 base at V and 7 bases at J, with 13 bases in the middle. From germline, CDR1 is MGHRA and CDR2 YSYEKL. The CDR3 contains 15 residues. The CDR3 DNA sequence: TGCGCCAGCAGCCAAGTTATGGGGCGAAGTGAAAAACTGTTTTTT. Translating it yields CASSQVMGRSEKLFF.

This clonotype was detected a few times. V gene TRBV11-2 combines with J gene TRBJ2-5; D is unclear. The CDR3 extends over 15 amino acids. Germline values: CDR1 SGHAT, CDR2 FQNNGV. V lost 5 bases and J 2 bases, leaving 15 bases between the germline ends. Written as DNA, the CDR3 is TGTGCCAGCAGCCAGAGGTTGGATTTTCAAGAGACCCAGTACTTC. Residues: CASSQRLDFQETQYF.

This clonotype has a handful of counts. V and J are TRBV10-3 and TRBJ2-3, with TRBD1 matching over 7 bases. The CDR3 extends over 13 amino acids. Germline V CDR1 and CDR2: ENHRY, SYGVKD. V lost 10 bases, J lost 1 base, and 5 bases stayed unmatched. The CDR3 sequence: CATRTGGTDTQYF. The CDR3 nucleotides are TGTGCCACCAGAACAGGGGGCACAGATACGCAGTATTTT.